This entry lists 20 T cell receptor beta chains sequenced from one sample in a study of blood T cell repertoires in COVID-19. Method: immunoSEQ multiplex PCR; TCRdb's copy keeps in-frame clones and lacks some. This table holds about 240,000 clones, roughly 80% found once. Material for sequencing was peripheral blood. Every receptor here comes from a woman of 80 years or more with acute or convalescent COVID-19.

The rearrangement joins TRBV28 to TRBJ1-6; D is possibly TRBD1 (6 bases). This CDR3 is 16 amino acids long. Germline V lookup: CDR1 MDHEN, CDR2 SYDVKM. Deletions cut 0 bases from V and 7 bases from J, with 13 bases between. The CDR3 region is CASSLWEKGGNSPLHF. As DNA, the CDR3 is TGTGCCAGCAGTTTATGGGAAAAGGGGGGGAATTCACCCCTCCACTTT. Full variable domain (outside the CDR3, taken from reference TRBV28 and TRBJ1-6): DVKVTQSSRYLVKRTGEKVFLECVQDMDHENMFWYRQDPGLGLRLIYFSYDVKMKEKGDIPEGYSVSREKKERFSLILESASTNQTSMYLCASSLWEKGGNSPLHFGNGTRLTVT.

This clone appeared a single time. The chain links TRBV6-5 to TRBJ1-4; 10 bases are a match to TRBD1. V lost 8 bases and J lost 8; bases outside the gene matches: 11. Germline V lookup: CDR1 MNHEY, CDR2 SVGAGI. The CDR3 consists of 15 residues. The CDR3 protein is CASQLTGGGREKLFF. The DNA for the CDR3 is TGTGCCAGCCAACTGACAGGGGGCGGGAGAGAAAAACTGTTTTTT.

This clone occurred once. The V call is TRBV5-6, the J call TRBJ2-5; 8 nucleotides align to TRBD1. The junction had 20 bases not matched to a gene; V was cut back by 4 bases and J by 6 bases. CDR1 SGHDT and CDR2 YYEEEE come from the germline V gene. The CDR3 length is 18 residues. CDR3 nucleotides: TGTGCCAGCAGCACACCCTCTCGGACAGGGAAGTTCGGAAAGACCCAGTACTTC. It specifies CASSTPSRTGKFGKTQYF.

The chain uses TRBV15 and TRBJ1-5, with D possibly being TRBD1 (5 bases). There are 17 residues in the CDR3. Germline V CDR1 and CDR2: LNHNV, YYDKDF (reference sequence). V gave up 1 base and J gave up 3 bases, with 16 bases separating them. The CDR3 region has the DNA TGTGCCACCAGCAGAGGCGCAACCAGGGAAATCAATCAGCCCCAGCATTTT. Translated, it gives CATSRGATREINQPQHF. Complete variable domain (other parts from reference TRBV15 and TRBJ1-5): DAMVIQNPRYQVTQFGKPVTLSCSQTLNHNVMYWYQQKSSQAPKLLFHYYDKDFNNEADTPDNFQSRRPNTSFCFLDIRSPGLGDTAMYLCATSRGATREINQPQHFGDGTRLSIL.

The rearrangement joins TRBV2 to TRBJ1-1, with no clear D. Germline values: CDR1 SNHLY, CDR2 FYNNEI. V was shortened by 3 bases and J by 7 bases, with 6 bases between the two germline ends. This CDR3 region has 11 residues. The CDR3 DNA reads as TGTGCCAGCAGTGAGACATATGAAGCTTTCTTT. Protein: CASSETYEAFF.

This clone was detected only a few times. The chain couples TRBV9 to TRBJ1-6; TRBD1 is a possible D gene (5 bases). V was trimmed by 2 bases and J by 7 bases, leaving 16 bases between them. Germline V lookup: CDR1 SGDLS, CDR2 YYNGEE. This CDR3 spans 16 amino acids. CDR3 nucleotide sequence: TGTGCCAGCAGCGTCGAAAATCAGGGTCGGAATTCACCCCTCCACTTT. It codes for CASSVENQGRNSPLHF. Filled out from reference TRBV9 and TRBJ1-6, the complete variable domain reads DSGVTQTPKHLITATGQRVTLRCSPRSGDLSVYWYQQSLDQGLQFLIQYYNGEERAKGNILERFSAQQFPDLHSELNLSSLELGDSALYFCASSVENQGRNSPLHFGNGTRLTVT.

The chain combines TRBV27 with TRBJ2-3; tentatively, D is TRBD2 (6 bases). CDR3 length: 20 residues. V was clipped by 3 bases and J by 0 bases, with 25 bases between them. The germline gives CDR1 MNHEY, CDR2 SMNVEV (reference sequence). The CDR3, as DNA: TGTGCCAGCAGTTTTTTCCCCCGTCGGGGACTTCTTTATAGCACAGATACGCAGTATTTT. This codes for CASSFFPRRGLLYSTDTQYF.

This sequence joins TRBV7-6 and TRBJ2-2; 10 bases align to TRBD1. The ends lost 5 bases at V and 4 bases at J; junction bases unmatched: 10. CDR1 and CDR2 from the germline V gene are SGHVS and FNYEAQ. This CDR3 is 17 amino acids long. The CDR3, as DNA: TGTGCCAGCAGCGCGGCTCTTGGGACAGGGGTCACCGGGGAGCTGTTTTTT. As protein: CASSAALGTGVTGELFF. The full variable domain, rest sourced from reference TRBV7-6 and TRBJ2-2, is GAGVSQSPRYKVTKRGQDVALRCDPISGHVSLYWYRQALGQGPEFLTYFNYEAQQDKSGLPNDRFSAERPEGSISTLTIQRTEQRDSAMYRCASSAALGTGVTGELFFGEGSRLTVL.

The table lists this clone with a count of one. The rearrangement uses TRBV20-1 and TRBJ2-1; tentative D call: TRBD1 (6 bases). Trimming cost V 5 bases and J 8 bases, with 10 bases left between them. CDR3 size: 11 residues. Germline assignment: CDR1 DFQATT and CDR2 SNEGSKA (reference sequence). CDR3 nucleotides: TGCAGTGCTTCGTCAGGGGATGAGCAGTTCTTC. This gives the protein CSASSGDEQFF.

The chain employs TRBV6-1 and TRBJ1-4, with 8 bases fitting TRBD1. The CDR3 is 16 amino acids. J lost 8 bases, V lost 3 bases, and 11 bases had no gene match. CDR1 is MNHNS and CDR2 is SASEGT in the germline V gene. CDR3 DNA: TGTGCCAGCAGTGACCCCGCCAGGGGGCGCCCAGAAAAACTGTTTTTT. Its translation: CASSDPARGRPEKLFF.

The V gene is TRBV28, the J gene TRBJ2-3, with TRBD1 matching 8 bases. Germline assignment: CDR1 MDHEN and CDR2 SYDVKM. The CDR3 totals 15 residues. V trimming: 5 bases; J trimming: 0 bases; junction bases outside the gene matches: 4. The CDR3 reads CASSGRTGSTDTQYF. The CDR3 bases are TGTGCCAGCAGTGGCAGGACAGGGAGCACAGATACGCAGTATTTT. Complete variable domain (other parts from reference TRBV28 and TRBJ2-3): DVKVTQSSRYLVKRTGEKVFLECVQDMDHENMFWYRQDPGLGLRLIYFSYDVKMKEKGDIPEGYSVSREKKERFSLILESASTNQTSMYLCASSGRTGSTDTQYFGPGTRLTVL.

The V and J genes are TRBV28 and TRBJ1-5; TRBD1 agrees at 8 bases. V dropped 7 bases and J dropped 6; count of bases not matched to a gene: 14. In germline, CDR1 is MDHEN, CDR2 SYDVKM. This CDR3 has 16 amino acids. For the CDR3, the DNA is TGTGCCAGCAAAATGGCTGGACAGGGACGTTTTCAGCCCCAGCATTTT. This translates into CASKMAGQGRFQPQHF.

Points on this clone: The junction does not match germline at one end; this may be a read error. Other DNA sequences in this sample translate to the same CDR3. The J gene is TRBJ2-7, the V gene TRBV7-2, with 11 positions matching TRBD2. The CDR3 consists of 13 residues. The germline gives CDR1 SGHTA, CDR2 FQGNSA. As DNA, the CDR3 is TGTGCCAGCAGCCTAGCGGGGGGCTACGAGCAGTACTTC. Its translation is CASSLAGGYEQYF. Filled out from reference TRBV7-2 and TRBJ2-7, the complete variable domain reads GAGVSQSPSNKVTEKGKDVELRCDPISGHTALYWYRQSLGQGLEFLIYFQGNSAPDKSGLPSDRFSAERTGGSVSTLTIQRTQQEDSAVYLCASSLAGGYEQYFGPGTRLTVT.

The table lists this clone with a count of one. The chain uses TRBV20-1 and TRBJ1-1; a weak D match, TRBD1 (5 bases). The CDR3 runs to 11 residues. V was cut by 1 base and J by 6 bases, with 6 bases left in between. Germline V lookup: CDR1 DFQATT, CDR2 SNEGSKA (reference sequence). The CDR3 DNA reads TGCAGTGCTAGAGGGGGCGCTGAAGCTTTCTTT. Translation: CSARGGAEAFF.

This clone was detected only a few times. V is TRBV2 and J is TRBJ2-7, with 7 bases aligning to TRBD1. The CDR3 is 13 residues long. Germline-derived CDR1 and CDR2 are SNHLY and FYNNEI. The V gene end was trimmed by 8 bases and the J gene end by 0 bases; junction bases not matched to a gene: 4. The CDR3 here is CASGDSISYEQYF. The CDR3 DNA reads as TGTGCCAGCGGGGACAGTATCTCCTACGAGCAGTACTTC.

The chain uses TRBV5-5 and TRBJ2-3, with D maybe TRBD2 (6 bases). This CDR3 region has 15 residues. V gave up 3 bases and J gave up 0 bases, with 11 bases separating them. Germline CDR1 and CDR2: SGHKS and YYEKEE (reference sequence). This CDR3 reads CASSWRDSSTDTQYF. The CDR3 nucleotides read TGTGCCAGCAGCTGGAGGGACTCTAGCACAGATACGCAGTATTTT.

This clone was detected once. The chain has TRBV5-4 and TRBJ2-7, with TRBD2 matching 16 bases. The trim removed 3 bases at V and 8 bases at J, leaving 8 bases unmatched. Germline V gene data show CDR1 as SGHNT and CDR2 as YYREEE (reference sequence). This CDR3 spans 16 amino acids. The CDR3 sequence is CASSSPGTSGGAKQYF. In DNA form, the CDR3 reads TGTGCCAGCAGCTCACCCGGGACTAGCGGGGGGGCGAAGCAGTACTTC.

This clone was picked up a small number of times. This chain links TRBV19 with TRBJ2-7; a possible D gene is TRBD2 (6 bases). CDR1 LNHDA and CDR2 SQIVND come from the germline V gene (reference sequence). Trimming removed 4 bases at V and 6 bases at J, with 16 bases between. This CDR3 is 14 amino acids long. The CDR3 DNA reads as TGTGCCAGTAGTACGATTGCGGGAAGAGGCGAGCAGTACTTC. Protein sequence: CASSTIAGRGEQYF. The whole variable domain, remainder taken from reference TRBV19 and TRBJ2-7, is DGGITQSPKYLFRKEGQNVTLSCEQNLNHDAMYWYRQDPGQGLRLIYYSQIVNDFQKGDIAEGYSVSREKKESFPLTVTSAQKNPTAFYLCASSTIAGRGEQYFGPGTRLTVT.

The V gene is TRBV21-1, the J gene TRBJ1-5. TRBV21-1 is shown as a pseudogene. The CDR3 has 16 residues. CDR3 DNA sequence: TGTGCCAGCAGCACCCCGACGGGGAGGGTTGGTCAGCCCCAGCATTTT. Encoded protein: CASSTPTGRVGQPQHF.

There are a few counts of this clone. The CDR3 DNA sequence: TGTGCCAGCAGTGAAGCCTCCGGGACAGGGCGGGGTGGCTACACCTTC. Amino acids: CASSEASGTGRGGYTF. The V gene is TRBV2, the J gene TRBJ1-2, with 9 bases that match TRBD1. Germline CDR1 is SNHLY and CDR2 is FYNNEI. The CDR3 is made up of 16 amino acids. The J segment lost 7 bases and the V segment lost 0 bases, leaving 9 bases of the junction unmatched.